This TCR beta chain was recorded in a study of T cells after yellow fever vaccination. In the study overall: It was SMART-Seq v4 Ultra Low Input that prepared the fractions with low cell numbers. Regarding the study as a whole: Researchers cautioned that FACS-sorted repertoires could harbor abundant clonotypes contaminating from the bulk population.

TCRdb re-analysed the 5' RACE reads in MiXCR, keeping a single row per CDR3 protein. In the table there are some 250,000 distinct CDR3 sequences, 3.6% of which are singletons. This clonotype appeared many times. Its specificity is not known. The V end was cut by 9 bases, the J end by 2 bases, with 21 bases between. Germline assignment: CDR1 KGHDR and CDR2 SFDVKD. The CDR3 extends over 16 amino acids. The V gene is TRBV24-1, the J gene TRBJ2-5; either TRBD1 or TRBD2 may fit D (5 bases each). Sequenced material: PBMCs, taken 15 days after the yellow fever booster vaccination. This receptor was taken from a man between 18 and 35 years old who received the YFV17D yellow fever vaccine. DNA of the CDR3: TGTGCCACCTCCACCCGACTAATTGGGGGACAAGAGACCCAGTACTTC. Its translation is CATSTRLIGGQETQYF.